This T cell receptor beta chain was recovered during a study of beta chain features in type 1 diabetes. The isolated RNA, all of it, was reverse transcribed, so expressed TCRB transcripts were what got sequenced. Clones were sequenced by immunoSEQ multiplex PCR, and TCRdb holds only the in-frame ones, with some missing. The sample lists about 620,000 clones; around a sixth were seen once. Comments on this clone: What it binds is not known.

CDR1 SQVTM and CDR2 ANQGSEA come from the germline V gene. The CDR3 contains 13 residues. Between the trimmed V and J ends, which lost 3 bases and 4 bases, there was a span of 10 bases. Study outcomes and limitations: The naive, central memory and Treg TCRB repertoires looked more alike in patients than they did in healthy donors.

The sequence derives from a young man in good health. V is TRBV29-1 and J is TRBJ1-5, with D maybe TRBD1 (5 bases). Sequenced sample: naive CD4+ T cells from blood. CDR3 DNA sequence: TGCAGCGTTGATGAGGGACGGAATCAGCCCCAGCATTTT. It encodes CSVDEGRNQPQHF. The full variable domain, completed using reference TRBV29-1 and TRBJ1-5, is SAVISQKPSRDICQRGTSLTIQCQVDSQVTMMFWYRQQPGQSLTLIATANQGSEATYESGFVIDKFPISRPNLTFSTLTVSNMSPEDSSIYLCSVDEGRNQPQHFGDGTRLSIL.